The T cell receptor beta chain described here comes from a study of cytomegalovirus exposure and HLA in healthy donors. Germline CDR1 GTSNPN, CDR2 SVGIG (reference sequence). This CDR3 is built from 14 residues. V lost 5 bases to trimming and J lost 4 bases, with 17 bases between them. A multiplex PCR was run with 60 Vbeta primers and 13 Jbeta primers. Original handling: Later, tens of millions of unique TCR beta chains were counted in an analysis, and approximately 10 million of them were shared. The method was immunoSEQ multiplex PCR; TCRdb's version includes in-frame clones alone and lacks a portion of them. D and trimming come from the DNA, and the V and J calls and clone size come from that table. Found here are some 150,000 clones, about four fifths of them singletons; the top ten hold about 1.1%.

This clonotype originated in a male donor in good health and CMV-seronegative. The sequenced sample was PBMCs. This chain links TRBV30 with TRBJ2-5; a possible D gene is TRBD2 (7 bases). CDR3 sequence (DNA): TGTGCCTGGGGAGGGGCGGGGGCGGGAGAGACCCAGTACTTC. It yields the protein CAWGGAGAGETQYF. The complete variable domain, with remaining parts taken from reference TRBV30 and TRBJ2-5, reads SQTIHQWPATLVQPVGSPLSLECTVEGTSNPNLYWYRQAAGRGLQLLFYSVGIGQISSEVPQNLSASRPQDRQFILSSKKLLLSDSGFYLCAWGGAGAGETQYFGPGTRLLVL.